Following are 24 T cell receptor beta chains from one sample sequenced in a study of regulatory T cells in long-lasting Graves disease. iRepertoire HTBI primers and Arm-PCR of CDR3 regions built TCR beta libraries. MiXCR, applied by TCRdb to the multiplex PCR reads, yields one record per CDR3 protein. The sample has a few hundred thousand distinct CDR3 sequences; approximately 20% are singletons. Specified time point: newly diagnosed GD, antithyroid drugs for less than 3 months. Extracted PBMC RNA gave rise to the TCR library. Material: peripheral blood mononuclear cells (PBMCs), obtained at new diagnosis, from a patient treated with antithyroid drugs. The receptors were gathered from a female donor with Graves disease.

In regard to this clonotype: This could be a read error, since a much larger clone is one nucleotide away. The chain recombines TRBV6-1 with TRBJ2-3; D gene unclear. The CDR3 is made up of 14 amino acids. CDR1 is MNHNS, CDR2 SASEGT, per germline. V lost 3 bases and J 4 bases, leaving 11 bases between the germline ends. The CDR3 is CASSEPGSADTQYF. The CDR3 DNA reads TGTGCCAGCAGTGAGCCCGGGTCTGCAGATACGCAGTATTTT.

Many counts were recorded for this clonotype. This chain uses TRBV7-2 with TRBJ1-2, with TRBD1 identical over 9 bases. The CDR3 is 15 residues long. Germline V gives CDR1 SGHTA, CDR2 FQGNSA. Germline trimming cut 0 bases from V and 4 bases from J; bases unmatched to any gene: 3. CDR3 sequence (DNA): TGTGCCAGCAGCTTAGCGGGGGGACAGGGCTATGGCTACACCTTC. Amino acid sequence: CASSLAGGQGYGYTF.

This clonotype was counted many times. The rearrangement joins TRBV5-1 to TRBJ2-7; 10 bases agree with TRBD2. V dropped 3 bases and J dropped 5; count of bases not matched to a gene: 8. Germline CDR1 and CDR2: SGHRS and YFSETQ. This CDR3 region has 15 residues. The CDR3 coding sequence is TGCGCCAGCAGCTCCGGACTAGCGGTCCCGCACGAGCAGTACTTC. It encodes CASSSGLAVPHEQYF.

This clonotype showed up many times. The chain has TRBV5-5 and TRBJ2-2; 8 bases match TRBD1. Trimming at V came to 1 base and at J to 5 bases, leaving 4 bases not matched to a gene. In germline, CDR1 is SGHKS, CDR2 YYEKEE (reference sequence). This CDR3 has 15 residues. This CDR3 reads CASSLLTGDTGELFF. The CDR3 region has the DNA TGTGCCAGCAGCTTGTTGACAGGGGATACCGGGGAGCTGTTTTTT.

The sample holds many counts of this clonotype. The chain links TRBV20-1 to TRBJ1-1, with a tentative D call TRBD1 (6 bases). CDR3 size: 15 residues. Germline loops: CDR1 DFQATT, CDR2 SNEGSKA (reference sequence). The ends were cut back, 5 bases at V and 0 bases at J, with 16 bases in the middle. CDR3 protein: CSAPDRTLMNTEAFF. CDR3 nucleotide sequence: TGCAGTGCTCCGGACAGAACGCTCATGAACACTGAAGCTTTCTTT.

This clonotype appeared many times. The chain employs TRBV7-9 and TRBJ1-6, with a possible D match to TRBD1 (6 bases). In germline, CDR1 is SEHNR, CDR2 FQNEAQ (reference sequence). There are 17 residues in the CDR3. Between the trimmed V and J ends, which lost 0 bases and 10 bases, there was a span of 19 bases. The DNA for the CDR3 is TGTGCCAGCAGCTTAGCGCGGACAGTCTACCGCACCTCACCCCTCCACTTT. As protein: CASSLARTVYRTSPLHF. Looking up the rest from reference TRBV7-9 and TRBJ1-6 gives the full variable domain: DTGVSQNPRHKITKRGQNVTFRCDPISEHNRLYWYRQTLGQGPEFLTYFQNEAQLEKSRLLSDRFSAERPKGSFSTLEIQRTEQGDSAMYLCASSLARTVYRTSPLHFGNGTRLTVT.

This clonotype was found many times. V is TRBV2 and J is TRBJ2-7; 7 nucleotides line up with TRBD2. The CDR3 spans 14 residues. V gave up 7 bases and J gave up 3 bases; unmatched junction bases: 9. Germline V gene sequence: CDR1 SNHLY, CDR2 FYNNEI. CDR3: CASNTAGRNYEQYF. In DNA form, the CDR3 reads TGTGCCAGCAACACAGCGGGACGCAACTACGAGCAGTACTTC.

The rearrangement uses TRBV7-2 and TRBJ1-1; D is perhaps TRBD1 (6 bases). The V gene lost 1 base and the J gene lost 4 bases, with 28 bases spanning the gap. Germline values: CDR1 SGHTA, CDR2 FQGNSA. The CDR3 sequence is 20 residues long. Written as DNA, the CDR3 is TGTGCCAGCAGCTTAGGCAGCCTCGGTGGGGGGGCGGGTCGGACCACTGAAGCTTTCTTT. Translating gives CASSLGSLGGGAGRTTEAFF.

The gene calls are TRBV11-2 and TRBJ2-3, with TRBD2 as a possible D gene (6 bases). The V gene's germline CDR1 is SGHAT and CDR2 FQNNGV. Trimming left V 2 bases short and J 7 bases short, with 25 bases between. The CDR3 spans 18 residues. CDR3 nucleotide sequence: TGTGCCAGCAGCTTACACGCGGGACTGGGGGAAATTACACATACGCAGTATTTT. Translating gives CASSLHAGLGEITHTQYF.

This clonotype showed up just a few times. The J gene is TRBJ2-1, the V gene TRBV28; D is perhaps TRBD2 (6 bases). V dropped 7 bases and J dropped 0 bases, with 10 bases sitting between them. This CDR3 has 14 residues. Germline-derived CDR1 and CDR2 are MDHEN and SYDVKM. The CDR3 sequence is CASKDGSSYNEQFF. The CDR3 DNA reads TGTGCCAGCAAGGACGGGAGCTCCTACAATGAGCAGTTCTTC.

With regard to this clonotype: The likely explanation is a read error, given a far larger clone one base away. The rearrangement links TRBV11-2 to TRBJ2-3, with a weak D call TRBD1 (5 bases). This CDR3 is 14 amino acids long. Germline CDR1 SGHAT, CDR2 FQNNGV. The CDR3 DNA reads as TGTGCCAGCAGCTTGTGGGGCGGCGACACTGAAGCTTGCTTT. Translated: CASSLWGGDTEACF.

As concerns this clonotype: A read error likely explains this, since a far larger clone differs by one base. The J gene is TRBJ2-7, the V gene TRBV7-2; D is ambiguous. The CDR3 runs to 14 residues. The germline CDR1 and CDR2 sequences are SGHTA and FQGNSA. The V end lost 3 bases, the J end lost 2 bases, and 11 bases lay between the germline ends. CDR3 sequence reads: CASSFARLAYEQYF. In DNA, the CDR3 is TGTGCCAGCAGCTTTGCCCGCTTAGCCTACGAGCAGTACTTC.

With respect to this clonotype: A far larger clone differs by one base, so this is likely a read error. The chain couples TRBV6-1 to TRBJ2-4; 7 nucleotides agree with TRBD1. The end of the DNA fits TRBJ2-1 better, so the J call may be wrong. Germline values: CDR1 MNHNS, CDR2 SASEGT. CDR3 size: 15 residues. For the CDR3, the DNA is TGTGCCAGCAGTGAAGGGCCAGACAGGGATCATGAGCAGTTCTTC. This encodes CASSEGPDRDHEQFF.

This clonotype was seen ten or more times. CDR3 sequence reads: CASSAAGTLSYEQYF. As DNA, the CDR3 is TGTGCCAGCAGCGCAGCCGGGACTCTCTCCTACGAGCAGTACTTC. The J gene is TRBJ2-7, the V gene TRBV5-4; weak D call: TRBD2 (6 bases). V lost 4 bases, J lost 0 bases, and 14 bases lay in between. The CDR3 spans 15 residues. The V gene's germline CDR1 is SGHNT and CDR2 YYREEE (reference sequence).

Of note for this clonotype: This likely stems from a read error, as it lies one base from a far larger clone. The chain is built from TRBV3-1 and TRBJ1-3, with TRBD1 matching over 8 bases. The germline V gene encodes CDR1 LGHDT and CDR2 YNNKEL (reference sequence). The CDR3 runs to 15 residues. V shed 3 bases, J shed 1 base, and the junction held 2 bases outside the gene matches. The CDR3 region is CASSQGDRSGNTIYF. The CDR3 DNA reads TGTGCCAGCAGCCAGGGGGACAGGTCTGGAAACACCATATATTTT.

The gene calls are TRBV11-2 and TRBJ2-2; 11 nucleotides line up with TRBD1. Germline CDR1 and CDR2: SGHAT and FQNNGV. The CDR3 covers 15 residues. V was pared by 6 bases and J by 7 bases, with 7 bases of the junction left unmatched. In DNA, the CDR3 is TGTGCCAGCAGTCTGGACAGGGGGCGGGTCGGGGAGCTGTTTTTT. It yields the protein CASSLDRGRVGELFF.

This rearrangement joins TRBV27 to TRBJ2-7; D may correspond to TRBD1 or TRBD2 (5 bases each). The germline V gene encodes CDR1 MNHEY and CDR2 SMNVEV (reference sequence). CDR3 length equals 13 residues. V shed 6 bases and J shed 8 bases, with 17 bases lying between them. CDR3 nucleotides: TGTGCCAGCAGCACGCAGGGAGCGATTAAGCAGTACTTC. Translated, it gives CASSTQGAIKQYF.

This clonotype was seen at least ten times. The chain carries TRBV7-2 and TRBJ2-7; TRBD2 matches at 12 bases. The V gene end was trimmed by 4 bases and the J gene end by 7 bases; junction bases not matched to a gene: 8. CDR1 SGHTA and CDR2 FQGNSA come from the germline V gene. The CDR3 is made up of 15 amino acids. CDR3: CASSYRLAGVGEQYF. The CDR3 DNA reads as TGTGCCAGCAGCTACAGACTAGCGGGAGTCGGGGAGCAGTACTTC.

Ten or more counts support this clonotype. The CDR3 is CASGGSIAAAEQYF. The CDR3 bases are TGTGCCAGCGGGGGATCGATCGCAGCGGCCGAGCAGTACTTC. J is TRBJ2-7 and V is TRBV2, with D perhaps being TRBD1 or TRBD2 (5 bases each). Germline V gene lookup returns CDR1 SNHLY and CDR2 FYNNEI. The CDR3 sequence is 14 residues long. V lost 8 bases, J lost 6 bases, and 20 bases lay in between.

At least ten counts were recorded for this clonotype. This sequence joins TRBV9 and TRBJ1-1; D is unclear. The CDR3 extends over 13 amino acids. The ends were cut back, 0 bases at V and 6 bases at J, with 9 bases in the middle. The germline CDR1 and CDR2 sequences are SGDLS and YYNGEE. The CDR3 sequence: CASSVDQLSEAFF. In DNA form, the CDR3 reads TGTGCCAGCAGCGTAGACCAGTTATCTGAAGCTTTCTTT.

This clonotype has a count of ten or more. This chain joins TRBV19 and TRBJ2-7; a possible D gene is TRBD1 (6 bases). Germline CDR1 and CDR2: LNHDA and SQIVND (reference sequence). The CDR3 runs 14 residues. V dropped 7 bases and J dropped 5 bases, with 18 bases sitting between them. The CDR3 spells CASNDRRGADEQYF. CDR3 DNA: TGTGCCAGTAACGATCGCAGGGGTGCGGACGAGCAGTACTTC. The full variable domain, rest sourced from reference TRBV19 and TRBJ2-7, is DGGITQSPKYLFRKEGQNVTLSCEQNLNHDAMYWYRQDPGQGLRLIYYSQIVNDFQKGDIAEGYSVSREKKESFPLTVTSAQKNPTAFYLCASNDRRGADEQYFGPGTRLTVT.

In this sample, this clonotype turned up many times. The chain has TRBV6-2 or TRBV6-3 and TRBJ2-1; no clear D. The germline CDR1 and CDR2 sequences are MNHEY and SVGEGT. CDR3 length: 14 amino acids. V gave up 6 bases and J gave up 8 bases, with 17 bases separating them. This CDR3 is CASSNDPSDDEQFF. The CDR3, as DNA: TGTGCCAGCAGCAACGACCCTTCTGACGATGAGCAGTTCTTC.

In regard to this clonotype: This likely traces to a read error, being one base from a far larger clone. The CDR3 DNA follows: TGTGCCAGCAGCTCGACCCTTAAGGGCAGGCTCTACAGTGAGCAGTTCTTC. Protein product: CASSSTLKGRLYSEQFF. The chain is built from TRBV2 and TRBJ2-1; D gene ambiguous. Looked up from germline, CDR1 is SNHLY and CDR2 is FYNNEI. The CDR3 covers 17 residues.

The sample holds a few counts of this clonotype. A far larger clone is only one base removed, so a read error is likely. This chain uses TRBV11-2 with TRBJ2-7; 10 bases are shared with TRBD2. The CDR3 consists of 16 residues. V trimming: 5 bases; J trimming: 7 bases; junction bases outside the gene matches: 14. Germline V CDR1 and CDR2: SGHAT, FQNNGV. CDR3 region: CASSGGLAGVANEQYF. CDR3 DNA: TGTGCCAGCAGCGGGGGGCTAGCGGGAGTGGCAAATGAGCAGTACTTC.